This T cell receptor beta chain originates from a study of T cell responses to AZD1222 COVID-19 vaccine. Study-wide results and limits: Seropositive status at baseline applied to only a handful of AZD1222 recipients. Nearly half of unique spike-specific TCRs reportedly avoided B.1.351 and B.1.1.7 mutated regions. White British ancestry dominated among donors, who included more females, and clonal diversity was possibly underestimated.

Investigators merged groups given second doses at roughly 4 or roughly 12 weeks. The data were produced by immunoSEQ multiplex PCR, yet TCRdb's version contains in-frame clones alone and is incomplete. The repertoire holds about 140,000 clones, with about 93% as singletons. This clone was seen a handful of times. What it binds is not known. This CDR3 has 15 amino acids. Germline V gene sequence: CDR1 LGHNA, CDR2 YSLEER. V trimming: 0 bases; J trimming: 4 bases; junction bases outside the gene matches: 3. The sample in question was peripheral blood, obtained 28 days after the second AZD1222 dose. V and J are TRBV4-3 and TRBJ2-7; the match to TRBD1 covers 10 bases. The receptor's source is an adult who received the AZD1222 COVID-19 vaccine. In nucleotides, the CDR3 is TGCGCCAGCAGCCAAGATGGGACAGGGGTTTACGAGCAGTACTTC. As protein: CASSQDGTGVYEQYF.